These 10 T cell receptor beta chains share one sample of origin, sequenced in a study of T cells in Graves' hyperthyroidism and ophthalmopathy. RNA transcripts provided the source from which TCR beta CDR3 regions were amplified. HTBI primers were the set used in a first-round RT-PCR of the TCR CDR3. Via MiXCR, TCRdb re-called the multiplex PCR reads, giving one row per CDR3 protein. The table includes about 420,000 distinct CDR3 sequences, about a sixth detected once. What was sequenced was blood. The source of these receptors is a woman under 30 with Graves' hyperthyroidism.

This clonotype was seen at least ten times. The chain uses TRBV20-1 and TRBJ1-1; 9 bases map to TRBD1. CDR1 is DFQATT, CDR2 SNEGSKA, per germline (reference sequence). The trim removed 1 base at V and 12 bases at J, leaving 6 bases unmatched. This CDR3 spans 12 amino acids. This chain's CDR3 is CSARARDRVTFF. As DNA, the CDR3 is TGCAGTGCTAGAGCCCGGGACAGGGTAACTTTCTTT.

This chain links TRBV27 with TRBJ2-5; perhaps TRBD2 as D (6 bases). The CDR3 totals 14 residues. Germline V CDR1 and CDR2: MNHEY, SMNVEV (reference sequence). The ends were cut back, 3 bases at V and 10 bases at J, with 18 bases in the middle. DNA of the CDR3: TGTGCCAGCAGTTTGCAGGAGGGAGTAGGTGACCAGTACTTC. It specifies CASSLQEGVGDQYF.

This clonotype came up many times. The genes are TRBV28 and TRBJ1-1, with a possible D match to TRBD1 (6 bases). The germline CDR1 and CDR2 sequences are MDHEN and SYDVKM. V was pared by 3 bases and J by 3 bases, with 17 bases between. The CDR3 extends over 16 amino acids. CDR3 loop: CASSFMGGLRYTEAFF. The CDR3 nucleotides are TGTGCCAGCAGTTTCATGGGGGGCCTGAGATACACTGAAGCTTTCTTT.

In this sample, this clonotype turned up many times. V and J are TRBV5-1 and TRBJ1-2; no reliable D call. The CDR3 covers 14 residues. CDR1 and CDR2 (germline): SGHRS, YFSETQ. Trimming took off 3 bases at V and 7 bases at J, with 16 bases between the two ends. CDR3 nucleotide sequence: TGCGCCAGCAGCTCGGATAGCGCCTCCGGTGGCTACACCTTC. Encoded protein: CASSSDSASGGYTF.

This clonotype has at least ten counts. This sequence joins TRBV2 and TRBJ2-1; D is ambiguous. Germline V gives CDR1 SNHLY, CDR2 FYNNEI. The CDR3 totals 15 residues. V shed 7 bases and J shed 5 bases, with 18 bases lying between them. Here the CDR3 DNA reads TGTGCCAGCACCCTTCCTCGGGCAAGGGACAATGAGCAGTTCTTC. The encoded protein is CASTLPRARDNEQFF.

With respect to this clonotype: An end of the junction does not agree with germline; a read error may underlie this. The chain links TRBV5-1 to TRBJ1-4, with no clear D. This CDR3 spans 14 amino acids. CDR1 SGHRS and CDR2 YFSETQ come from the germline V gene. The CDR3 here is CATSSGSTNEELFF. The CDR3 DNA reads as TGCGCCACCAGCTCGGGGTCAACTAATGAAGAACTGTTTTTT.

This clonotype was picked up many times. Compared with germline, one end of the junction differs, possibly owing to a read error. The chain employs TRBV20-1 and TRBJ2-3; a weak D match, TRBD2 (6 bases). This CDR3 is 15 amino acids long. Germline V gives CDR1 DFQATT, CDR2 SNEGSKA (reference sequence). CDR3 bases: TGCGGTGCTAGAGATCCTAGACTAGGAATAGATACGCAGTATTTT. Amino acid sequence: CGARDPRLGIDTQYF.

This clonotype was counted only a few times. The chain recombines TRBV19 with TRBJ1-4; perhaps TRBD1 as D (5 bases). There are 14 residues in the CDR3. Trimming cost V 5 bases and J 5 bases, with 12 bases left between them. Germline CDR1 reads LNHDA; CDR2 reads SQIVND (reference sequence). The CDR3 loop reads CASSQKGKNEKLFF. The CDR3 bases are TGTGCCAGTAGTCAGAAGGGGAAGAATGAAAAACTGTTTTTT.

The table lists this clonotype with a count of one. Here the CDR3 DNA reads TGTGCCAGCAGTCTACAGTTTAACAATCAGCCCCAGCATTTT. It specifies CASSLQFNNQPQHF. V and J are TRBV6-1 and TRBJ1-5, with D hard to call. Germline V lookup: CDR1 MNHNS, CDR2 SASEGT. The CDR3 runs 14 residues. V was cut by 5 bases and J by 3 bases, with 11 bases left in between.

This clonotype has at least ten counts. The rearrangement joins TRBV28 to TRBJ2-1; 11 nucleotides agree with TRBD2. The CDR3 is made up of 16 amino acids. Germline values: CDR1 MDHEN, CDR2 SYDVKM. V shed 5 bases and J 10 bases; nucleotides not matched to a gene: 13. Here the CDR3 reads CASSELAGGPKGEQFF. Here the CDR3 DNA reads TGTGCCAGCAGTGAGTTAGCGGGAGGGCCGAAAGGAGAGCAGTTCTTC.